The present entry profiles one TCR beta chain with its context. The data belong to a study of long-term antiretroviral therapy in people with HIV. Trimming left V 3 bases short and J 4 bases short, with 12 bases between. The CDR3 is made up of 14 amino acids. Germline assignment: CDR1 KGHSH and CDR2 LQKENI. Researchers report immunoSEQ v3.0 was run at survey level. The assay was immunoSEQ multiplex PCR, and TCRdb's table has in-frame clones only and misses some. The table records around 37,000 clones, 85% of them present only once. The V call is TRBV18, the J call TRBJ1-2, with D possibly TRBD1 on 5 matching bases. The sequences come from unsorted PBMCs, collected 3.3 years after starting antiretroviral therapy. This TCR derives from a man aged 18 to 29 with HIV. The DNA for the CDR3 is TGTGCCAGCTCACCGGGGGGGGTGAGCTATGGCTACACCTTC. This codes for CASSPGGVSYGYTF.